This TCR beta chain emerged from a study of blood T cell repertoires in COVID-19 (TCRdb year 2020). About the investigation overall: The collaborator samples originated in the United States, Italy and Spain and spanned the acute and convalescent phases of COVID-19. Where HLA class I and class II types were available, the types were taken from metadata supplied by the sample provider, not from assay-based typing. The repertoires were made available in a free public database intended to serve as a resource for research on the immune response to SARS-CoV-2. Deeply sampled blood TCRbeta repertoires from subjects exposed to, actively infected with, or recovered from COVID-19 were included in the dataset. The sample metadata nearly always contained a de-identified subject ID, COVID-19 status, age in years and sex. The prospective study material was composed of cDNA or gDNA derived from T cells, B-cell-depleted T cells, or PBMCs. The samples were drawn from two sources: the first 160 participants of the ongoing ImmuneRACE study, and some 1,300 subjects contributed by 6 global collaborators.

Collaborating institutions collected whole blood in K2EDTA tubes following their own protocols. For TCRbeta analysis, collaborator samples were shipped as frozen whole blood, as isolated PBMCs, or as DNA extracted from either sample type. With regard to this clone: Its antigen is not yet known. The record has no base qualities; no much larger clone is one base away.

Overall study results and their limits: Clinical and demographic metadata were provided uncurated, with the amount varying by source and participant.

TCRbeta CDR3 regions were amplified from genomic DNA by means of the immunoSEQ Assay, a bias-controlled multiplex PCR. For the original study's pipeline: The number of nucleated cells in each sample was estimated by amplification of reference gene primers within the assay. To quantify the absolute abundance of each unique TCRbeta CDR3 rearrangement, sequence reads were collapsed and filtered. For each sample, productive Simpson clonality was calculated by taking the square root of Simpson's diversity index across productive rearrangements. The source is immuneACCESS, and TCRdb retained only in-frame sequences with V and J called. Part of the clones is not carried over; for the studies checked, unresolved V genes explain less than half of this, and the remainder is unexplained. V, J and clone size reflect that table, while D and trimming were determined from the DNA. The sample has 15,000 to 25,000 clones on record, 70% to 80% of them singletons. The ten largest make up roughly three fifths of the sample.

The clonotype originates from a man of 80 years or more with acute or convalescent COVID-19. The sequenced sample consisted of peripheral blood.

The CDR3 reads CASSPYSGEAGNQPQHF. The nucleotide sequence reads TGTGCCAGCAGCCCCTACTCCGGGGAGGCGGGCAATCAGCCCCAGCATTTT. The receptor chain draws on TRBV11-2 and TRBJ1-5, with no confident D gene call. A distance of 19 bases separates the germline ends of V and J, which lose 5 bases and 2 bases respectively. Reading the germline V gene gives CDR1 SGHAT and CDR2 FQNNGV. Spanning cysteine to phenylalanine, the CDR3 consists of 17 amino acids. The retained sequence is limited to the CDR3, 51 bases, with the frame set at the first base.